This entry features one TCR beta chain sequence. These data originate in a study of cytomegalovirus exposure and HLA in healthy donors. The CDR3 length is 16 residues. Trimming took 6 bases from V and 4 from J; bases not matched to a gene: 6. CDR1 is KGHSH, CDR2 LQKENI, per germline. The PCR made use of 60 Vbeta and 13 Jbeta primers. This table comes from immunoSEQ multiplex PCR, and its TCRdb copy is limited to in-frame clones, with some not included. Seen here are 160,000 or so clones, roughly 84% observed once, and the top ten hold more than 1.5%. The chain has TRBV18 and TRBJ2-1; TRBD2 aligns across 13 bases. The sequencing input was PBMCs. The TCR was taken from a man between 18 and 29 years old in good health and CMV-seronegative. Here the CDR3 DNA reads TGTGCCAGCTCGCTCCAACTAGCGGGGGGGTACAATGAGCAGTTCTTC. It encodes CASSLQLAGGYNEQFF.